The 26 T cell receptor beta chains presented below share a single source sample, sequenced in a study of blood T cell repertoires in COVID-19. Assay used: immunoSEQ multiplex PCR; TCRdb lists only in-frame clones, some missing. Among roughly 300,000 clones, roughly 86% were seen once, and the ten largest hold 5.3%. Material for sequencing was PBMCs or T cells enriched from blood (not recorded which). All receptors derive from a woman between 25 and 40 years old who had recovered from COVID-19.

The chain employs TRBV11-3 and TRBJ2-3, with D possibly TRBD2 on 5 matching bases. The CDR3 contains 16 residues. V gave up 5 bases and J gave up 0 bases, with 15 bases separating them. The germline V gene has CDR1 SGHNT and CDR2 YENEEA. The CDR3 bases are TGTGCCAGCAGCGCGTCCAGAGACTACAGCACAGATACGCAGTATTTT. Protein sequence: CASSASRDYSTDTQYF.

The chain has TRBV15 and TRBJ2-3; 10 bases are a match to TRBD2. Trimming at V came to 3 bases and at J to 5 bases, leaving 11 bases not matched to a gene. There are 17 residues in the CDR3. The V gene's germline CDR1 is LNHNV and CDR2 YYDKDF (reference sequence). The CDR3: CATSRGTSVALGDTQYF. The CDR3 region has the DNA TGTGCCACCAGCAGGGGGACTAGCGTGGCCCTAGGAGATACGCAGTATTTT.

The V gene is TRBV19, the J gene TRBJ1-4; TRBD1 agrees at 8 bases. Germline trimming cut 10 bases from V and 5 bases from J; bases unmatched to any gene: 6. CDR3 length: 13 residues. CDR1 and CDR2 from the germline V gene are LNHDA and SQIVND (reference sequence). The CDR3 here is CATSGGANEKLFF. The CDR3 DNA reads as TGTGCCACGTCAGGGGGCGCAAATGAAAAACTGTTTTTT.

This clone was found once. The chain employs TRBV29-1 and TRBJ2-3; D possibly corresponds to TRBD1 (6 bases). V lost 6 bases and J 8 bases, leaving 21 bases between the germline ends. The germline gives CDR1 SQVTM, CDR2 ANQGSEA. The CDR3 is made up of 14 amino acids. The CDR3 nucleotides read TGCAGCGTCAACGGGGACACGAGATCGGCTACGCAGTATTTT. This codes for CSVNGDTRSATQYF.

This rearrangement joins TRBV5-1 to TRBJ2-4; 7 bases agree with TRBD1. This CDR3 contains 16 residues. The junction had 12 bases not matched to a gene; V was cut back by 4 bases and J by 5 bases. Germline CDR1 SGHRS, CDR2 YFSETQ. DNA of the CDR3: TGCGCCAGCAGCCCCTGGGACAGCGATCGAGAAAACATTCAGTACTTC. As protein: CASSPWDSDRENIQYF.

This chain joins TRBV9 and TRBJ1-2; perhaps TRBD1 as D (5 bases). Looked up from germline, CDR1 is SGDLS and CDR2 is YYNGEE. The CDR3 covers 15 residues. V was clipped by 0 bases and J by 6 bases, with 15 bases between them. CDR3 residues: CASSVGQGYEDGYTF. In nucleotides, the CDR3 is TGTGCCAGCAGCGTAGGGCAGGGCTATGAGGATGGCTACACCTTC.

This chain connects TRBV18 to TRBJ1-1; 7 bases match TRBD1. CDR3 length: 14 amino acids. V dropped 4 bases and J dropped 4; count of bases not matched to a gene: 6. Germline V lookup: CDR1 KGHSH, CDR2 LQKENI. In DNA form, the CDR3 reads TGTGCCAGCTCACTAAATACAGGGGCCACTGAAGCTTTCTTT. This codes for CASSLNTGATEAFF.

CDR3 coding DNA: TGCGCCAGCAGCGGGGGGACAGGGAGAACTGAAGCTTTCTTT. The encoded protein is CASSGGTGRTEAFF. This sequence joins TRBV5-1 and TRBJ1-1, with 9 bases identical to TRBD1. Trimming cost V 4 bases and J 5 bases; bases outside gene matches: 6. Germline lookup yields CDR1 SGHRS and CDR2 YFSETQ. There are 14 residues in the CDR3.

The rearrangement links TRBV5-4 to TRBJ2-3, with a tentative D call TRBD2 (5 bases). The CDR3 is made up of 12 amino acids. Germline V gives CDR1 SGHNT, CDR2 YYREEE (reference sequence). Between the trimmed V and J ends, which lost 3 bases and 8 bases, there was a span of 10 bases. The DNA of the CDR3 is TGTGCCAGCAGCTCTACTAGACGTACGCAGTATTTT. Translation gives CASSSTRRTQYF.

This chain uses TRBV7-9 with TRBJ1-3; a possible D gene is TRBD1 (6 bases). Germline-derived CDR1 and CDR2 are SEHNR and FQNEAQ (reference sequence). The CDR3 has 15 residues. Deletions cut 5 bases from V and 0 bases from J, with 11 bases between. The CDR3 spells CASSTSRGSGNTIYF. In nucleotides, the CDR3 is TGTGCCAGCAGCACCTCCAGGGGCTCTGGAAACACCATATATTTT.

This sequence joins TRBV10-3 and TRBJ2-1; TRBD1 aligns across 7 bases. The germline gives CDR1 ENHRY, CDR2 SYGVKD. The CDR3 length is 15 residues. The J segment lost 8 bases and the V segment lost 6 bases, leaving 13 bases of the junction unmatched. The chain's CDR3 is CAISPRQGKGDEQFF. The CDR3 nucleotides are TGTGCCATCAGCCCGCGACAGGGCAAAGGGGATGAGCAGTTCTTC.

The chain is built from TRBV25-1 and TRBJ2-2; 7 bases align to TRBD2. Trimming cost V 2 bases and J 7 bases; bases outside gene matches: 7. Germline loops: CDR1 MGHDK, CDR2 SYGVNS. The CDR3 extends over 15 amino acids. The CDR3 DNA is TGTGCCAGCAGTGAAGTACTGAGCGGGGACGGGGAGCTGTTTTTT. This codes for CASSEVLSGDGELFF.

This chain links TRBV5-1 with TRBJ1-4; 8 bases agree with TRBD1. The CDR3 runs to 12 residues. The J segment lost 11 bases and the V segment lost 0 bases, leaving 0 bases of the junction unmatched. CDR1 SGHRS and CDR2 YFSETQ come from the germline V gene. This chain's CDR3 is CASSLDRGKLFF. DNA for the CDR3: TGCGCCAGCAGCTTGGACAGGGGGAAACTGTTTTTT.

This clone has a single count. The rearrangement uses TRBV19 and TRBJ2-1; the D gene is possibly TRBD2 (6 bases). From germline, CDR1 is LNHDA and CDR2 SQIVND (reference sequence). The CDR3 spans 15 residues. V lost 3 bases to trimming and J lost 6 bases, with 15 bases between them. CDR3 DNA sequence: TGTGCCAGTAGTATCAGAGGACTACTTAGCAATGAGCAGTTCTTC. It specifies CASSIRGLLSNEQFF.

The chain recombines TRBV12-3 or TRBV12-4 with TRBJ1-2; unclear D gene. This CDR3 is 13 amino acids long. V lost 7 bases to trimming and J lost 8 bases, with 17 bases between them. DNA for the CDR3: TGTGCCAGCACCCTTTCCGGGTACGAGGGCTACACCTTC. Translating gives CASTLSGYEGYTF.

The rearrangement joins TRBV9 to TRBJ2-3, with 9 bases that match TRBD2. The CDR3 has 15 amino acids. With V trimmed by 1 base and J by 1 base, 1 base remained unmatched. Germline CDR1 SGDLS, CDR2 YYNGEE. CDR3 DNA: TGTGCCAGCAGCGTAACTAGCGGGCGCACAGATACGCAGTATTTT. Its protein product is CASSVTSGRTDTQYF.

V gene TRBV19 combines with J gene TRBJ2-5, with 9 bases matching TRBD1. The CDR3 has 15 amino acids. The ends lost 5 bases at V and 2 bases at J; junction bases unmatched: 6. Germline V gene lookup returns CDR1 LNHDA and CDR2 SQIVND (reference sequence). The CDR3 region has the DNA TGTGCCAGTAGTTTCTCCGGGACAGGGCAAGAGACCCAGTACTTC. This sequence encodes CASSFSGTGQETQYF.

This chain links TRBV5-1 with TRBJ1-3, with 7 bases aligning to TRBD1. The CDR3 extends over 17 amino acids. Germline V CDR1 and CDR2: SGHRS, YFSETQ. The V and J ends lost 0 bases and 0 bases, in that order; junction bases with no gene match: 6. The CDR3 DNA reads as TGCGCCAGCAGCTTGGTGGGACAGCTAAACTCTGGAAACACCATATATTTT. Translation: CASSLVGQLNSGNTIYF. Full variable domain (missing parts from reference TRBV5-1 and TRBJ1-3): KAGVTQTPRYLIKTRGQQVTLSCSPISGHRSVSWYQQTPGQGLQFLFEYFSETQRNKGNFPGRFSGRQFSNSRSEMNVSTLELGDSALYLCASSLVGQLNSGNTIYFGEGSWLTVV.

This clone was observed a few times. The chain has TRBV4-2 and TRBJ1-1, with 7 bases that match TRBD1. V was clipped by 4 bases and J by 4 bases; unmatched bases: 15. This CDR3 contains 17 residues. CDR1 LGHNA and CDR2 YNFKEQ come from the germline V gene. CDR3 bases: TGTGCCAGCAGCCCTACCGTACTTACAGGGGTTGGCACTGAAGCTTTCTTT. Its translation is CASSPTVLTGVGTEAFF.

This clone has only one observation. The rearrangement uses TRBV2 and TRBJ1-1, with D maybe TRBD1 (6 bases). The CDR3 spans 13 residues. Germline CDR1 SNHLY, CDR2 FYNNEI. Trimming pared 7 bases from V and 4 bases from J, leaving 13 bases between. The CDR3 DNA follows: TGTGCCAGCAAGAGAGGGGGGGGCACTGAAGCTTTCTTT. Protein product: CASKRGGGTEAFF.

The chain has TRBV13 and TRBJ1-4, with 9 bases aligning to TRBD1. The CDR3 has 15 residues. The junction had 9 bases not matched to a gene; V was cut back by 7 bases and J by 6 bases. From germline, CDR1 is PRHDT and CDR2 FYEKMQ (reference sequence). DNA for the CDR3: TGTGCCAGCACCTACTCGGACAGGGGTTATGAAAAACTGTTTTTT. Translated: CASTYSDRGYEKLFF. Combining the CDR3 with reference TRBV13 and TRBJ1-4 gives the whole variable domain AAGVIQSPRHLIKEKRETATLKCYPIPRHDTVYWYQQGPGQDPQFLISFYEKMQSDKGSIPDRFSAQQFSDYHSELNMSSLELGDSALYFCASTYSDRGYEKLFFGSGTQLSVL.

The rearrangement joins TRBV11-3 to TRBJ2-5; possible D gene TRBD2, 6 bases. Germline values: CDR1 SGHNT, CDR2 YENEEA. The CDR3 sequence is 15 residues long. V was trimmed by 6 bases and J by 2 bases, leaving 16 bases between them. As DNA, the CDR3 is TGTGCCAGCAGTCAAGGCGGGGAGACACAAGAGACCCAGTACTTC. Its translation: CASSQGGETQETQYF.

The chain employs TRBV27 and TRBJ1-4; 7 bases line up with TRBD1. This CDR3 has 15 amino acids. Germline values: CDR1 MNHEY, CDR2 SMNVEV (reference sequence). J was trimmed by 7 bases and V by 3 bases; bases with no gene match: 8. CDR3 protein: CASSFSTGVGEKLFF. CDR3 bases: TGTGCCAGCAGTTTCTCAACAGGGGTGGGTGAAAAACTGTTTTTT.

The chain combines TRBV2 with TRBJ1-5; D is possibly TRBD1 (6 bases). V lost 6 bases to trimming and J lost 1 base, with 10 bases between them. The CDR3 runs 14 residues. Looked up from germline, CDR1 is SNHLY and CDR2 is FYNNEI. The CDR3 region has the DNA TGTGCCAGCAGCGCAGGGGCGAGCAATCAGCCCCAGCATTTT. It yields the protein CASSAGASNQPQHF.

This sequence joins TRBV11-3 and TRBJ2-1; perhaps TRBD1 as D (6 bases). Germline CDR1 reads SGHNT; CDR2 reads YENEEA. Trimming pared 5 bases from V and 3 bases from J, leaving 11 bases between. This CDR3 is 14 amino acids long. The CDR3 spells CASSPGHLYNEQFF. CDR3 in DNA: TGTGCCAGCAGCCCGGGACACCTCTACAATGAGCAGTTCTTC.

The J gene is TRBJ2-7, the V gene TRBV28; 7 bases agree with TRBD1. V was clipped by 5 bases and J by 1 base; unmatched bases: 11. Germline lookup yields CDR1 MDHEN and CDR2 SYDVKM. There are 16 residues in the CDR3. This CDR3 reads CASSGIGGFTSYEQYF. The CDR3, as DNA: TGTGCCAGCAGTGGGATAGGGGGCTTCACGTCCTACGAGCAGTACTTC.